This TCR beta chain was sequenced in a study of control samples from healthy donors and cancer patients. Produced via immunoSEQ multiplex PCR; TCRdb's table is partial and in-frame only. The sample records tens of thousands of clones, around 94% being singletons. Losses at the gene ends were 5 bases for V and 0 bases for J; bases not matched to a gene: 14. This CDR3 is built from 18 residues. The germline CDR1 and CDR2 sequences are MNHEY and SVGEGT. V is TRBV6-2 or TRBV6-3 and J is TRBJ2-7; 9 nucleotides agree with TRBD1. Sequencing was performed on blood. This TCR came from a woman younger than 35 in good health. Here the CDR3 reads CASSTPGQGIGGSYEQYF. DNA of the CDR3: TGTGCCAGCAGTACCCCGGGACAGGGAATTGGAGGCTCCTACGAGCAGTACTTC.